The T cell receptor beta chain under discussion was sequenced for a study of OX40 agonist ivuxolimab in advanced cancers. As for the study in general: Hepatocellular carcinoma, melanoma, renal cell or head and neck cancer was diagnosed in the dose-escalation patients. Age averaged about 60 years (range about 23 to 85), and just over 80% were male. Study results and caveats: The study found that CD8+ T cells averaged more expanded clones than CD4+.

Assay: immunoSEQ multiplex PCR; the TCRdb copy retains only in-frame clones and omits some. Among 53,000 or so clones listed, approximately 88% were seen once. Note on this clone: The antigen is not known.

The clonotype comes from an adult with an advanced solid tumor such as melanoma, head and neck, liver or kidney cancer. Sequencing was performed on CD4+ or CD8+ T cells sorted from blood, taken in a trial of the OX40 agonist ivuxolimab.

CDR3 in DNA: TGTGCCAGCAGTTCCGAGCGGGACACTCTATACGAGCAGTACTTC. Its protein product is CASSSERDTLYEQYF. The V and J genes are TRBV7-8 and TRBJ2-7, with D possibly TRBD2 on 7 matching bases. The CDR3 has 15 amino acids. Trimming cost V 6 bases and J 4 bases, with 19 bases left between them. Germline-derived CDR1 and CDR2 are SGHVS and FQNEAQ.